This record looks at one TCR beta chain sequence and its context. These data belong to a study of Ad26.COV2.S vaccination and SARS-CoV-2 variants. V was pared by 2 bases and J by 5 bases, with 4 bases of the junction left unmatched. CDR1 and CDR2 from the germline V gene are SGHNT and YYREEE (reference sequence). The CDR3 sequence is 13 residues long. Assay: immunoSEQ multiplex PCR; the TCRdb copy retains only in-frame clones and omits some. The profile covers about 480,000 clones, with roughly nine tenths appearing a single time and 9.5% to 15% taken by the ten largest. Treatment described: about 20 received Ad26.COV2.S at low or high dose, single or two shots; 5 received placebo; per-sample allocation not given. Samples analyzed were those drawn on day 63 after the first vaccine or placebo injection.

This clonotype was sampled from a person aged 18-60 years who received the Ad26.COV2.S COVID-19 vaccine or a placebo. The chain has TRBV5-4 and TRBJ2-7; TRBD2 agrees at 7 bases. Material: peripheral blood, obtained in a trial of Ad26.COV2.S vaccine versus placebo. The chain's CDR3 is CASSLLTSNEQYF. The CDR3 nucleotides read TGTGCCAGCAGCTTATTGACTAGCAACGAGCAGTACTTC.